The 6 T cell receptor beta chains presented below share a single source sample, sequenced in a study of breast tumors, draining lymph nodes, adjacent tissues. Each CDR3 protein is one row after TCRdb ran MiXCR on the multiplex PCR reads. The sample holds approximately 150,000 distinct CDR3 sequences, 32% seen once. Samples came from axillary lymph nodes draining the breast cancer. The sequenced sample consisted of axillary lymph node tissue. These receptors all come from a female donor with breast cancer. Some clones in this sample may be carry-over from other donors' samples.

For the CDR3, the DNA is TGCAGTGCCAGACCGGGACTAGCGGGAGGGGAGCAGTACTTC. It yields the protein CSARPGLAGGEQYF. The gene calls are TRBV20-1 and TRBJ2-7; 16 bases line up with TRBD2. The CDR3 is 14 amino acids. From germline, CDR1 is DFQATT and CDR2 SNEGSKA (reference sequence). Trimming removed 6 bases from V and 7 bases from J; junction bases left unmatched: 6.

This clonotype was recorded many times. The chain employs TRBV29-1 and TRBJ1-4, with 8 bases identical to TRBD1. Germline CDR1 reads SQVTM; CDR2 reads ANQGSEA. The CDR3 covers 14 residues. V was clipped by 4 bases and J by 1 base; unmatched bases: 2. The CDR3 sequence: CSVGDRGTNEKLFF. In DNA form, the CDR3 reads TGCAGCGTTGGTGACAGGGGAACTAATGAAAAACTGTTTTTT.

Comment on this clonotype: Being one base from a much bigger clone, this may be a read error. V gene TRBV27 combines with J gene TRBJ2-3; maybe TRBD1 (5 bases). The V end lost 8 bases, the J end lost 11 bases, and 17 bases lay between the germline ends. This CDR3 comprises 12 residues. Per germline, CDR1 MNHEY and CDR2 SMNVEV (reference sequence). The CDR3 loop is CASYAQQDMQYF. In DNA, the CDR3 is TGTGCCAGCTACGCCCAGCAGGACATGCAGTATTTT.

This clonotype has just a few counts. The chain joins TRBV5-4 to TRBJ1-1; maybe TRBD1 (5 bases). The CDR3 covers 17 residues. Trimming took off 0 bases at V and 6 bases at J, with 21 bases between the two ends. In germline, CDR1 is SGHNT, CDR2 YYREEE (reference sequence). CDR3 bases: TGTGCCAGCAGCTTGGAGGTGGTGGGGACTCCGGATCCTGAAGCTTTCTTT. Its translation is CASSLEVVGTPDPEAFF.

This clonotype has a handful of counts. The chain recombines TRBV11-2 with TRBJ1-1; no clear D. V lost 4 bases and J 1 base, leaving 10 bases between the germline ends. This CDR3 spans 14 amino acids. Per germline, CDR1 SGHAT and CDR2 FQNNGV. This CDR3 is CASSSGRSNTEAFF. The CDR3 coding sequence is TGTGCCAGCAGCTCTGGGAGATCGAACACTGAAGCTTTCTTT.

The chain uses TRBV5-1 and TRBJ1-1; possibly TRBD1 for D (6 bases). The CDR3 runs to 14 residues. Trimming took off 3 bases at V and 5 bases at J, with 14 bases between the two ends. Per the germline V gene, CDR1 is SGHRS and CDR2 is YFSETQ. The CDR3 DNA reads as TGCGCCAGCAGCTCGGGACATCCAGGGACTGAAGCTTTCTTT. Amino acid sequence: CASSSGHPGTEAFF.